The present entry profiles one T cell receptor (beta chain) with its context. There is no known antigen for this receptor. No base quality information exists; no much larger clone differs at one position. This specimen comes from a study of cytomegalovirus exposure and HLA in healthy donors (TCRdb year 2017). General notes on the study: A later analysis indicated that the roughly 120 validation repertoires were generated on the platform also employed for the 720 or so repertoires of the first cohort. The study was designed to test whether signatures of past pathogen exposure could be identified by cataloging public T cell receptors. Besides the first cohort of around 670 subjects, a separate validation cohort made up of roughly 120 different subjects was used. The study combined high-throughput TCR immunosequencing, statistical association of individual TCRs with disease status, and machine learning to predict cytomegalovirus infection status.

Libraries came from the immunoSEQ multiplex PCR assay. The source study handled its data this way. A statistical classification framework was developed to diagnose cytomegalovirus status using the catalog of TCR beta chain sequences. The source is immuneACCESS, and TCRdb retained only in-frame sequences with V and J called. Part of the clones is not carried over; for the studies checked, unresolved V genes explain less than half of this, and the remainder is unexplained. V and J calls and clone size are given by that table; D and trimming were obtained from the DNA. In all, the sample holds about 130,000 clones, and about 90% of those were seen once. Less than 7% of the sample goes to the ten largest clones. The donors were included in the validation cohort of 120 subjects, a group kept apart from the approximately 690-subject first cohort. The study at large found these results: Of the cluster scores, roughly 93% were above 0 in a later analysis, which found that TCRs clustered in the first cohort also tended to co-occur in the 120 validation repertoires. A total of about 180 TCR beta chains were listed by the study as associated with cytomegalovirus. The classifier was reported to diagnose cytomegalovirus status with high specificity and sensitivity in both the original and validation cohorts. The validation cohort had no HLA typing available for a later analysis, so co-occurrence within that cohort was assessed over all 120 repertoires. According to the authors, the approach could potentially be generalized to other disease states and immunological phenotypes. Most TCR sequences were observed very rarely across donors, whereas some public TCRs were present in many individuals. In vitro tests confirmed that a few of the cytomegalovirus-associated TCR beta chains recognize cytomegalovirus antigens.

The CDR1 and CDR2 encoded by the germline V gene (reference sequence) are MNHNY and SVGAGI. V is pruned by 2 bases and J by 4 bases, leaving 4 bases of the junction without a gene match. The CDR3 sequence holds 14 residues, the cysteine and phenylalanine included. Only the CDR3 DNA is retained, 42 bases long and in frame from the first base. This receptor was obtained from a woman aged 30 to 39 in good health and CMV-seropositive. The sequence joins TRBV6-6 to TRBJ2-5; 7 bases in the middle match TRBD2. The sequencing sample was made of PBMCs. The sequence in DNA is TGTGCCAGCAGTTACGGGCTAGCGGTAGAGACCCAGTACTTC. This yields the protein CASSYGLAVETQYF.